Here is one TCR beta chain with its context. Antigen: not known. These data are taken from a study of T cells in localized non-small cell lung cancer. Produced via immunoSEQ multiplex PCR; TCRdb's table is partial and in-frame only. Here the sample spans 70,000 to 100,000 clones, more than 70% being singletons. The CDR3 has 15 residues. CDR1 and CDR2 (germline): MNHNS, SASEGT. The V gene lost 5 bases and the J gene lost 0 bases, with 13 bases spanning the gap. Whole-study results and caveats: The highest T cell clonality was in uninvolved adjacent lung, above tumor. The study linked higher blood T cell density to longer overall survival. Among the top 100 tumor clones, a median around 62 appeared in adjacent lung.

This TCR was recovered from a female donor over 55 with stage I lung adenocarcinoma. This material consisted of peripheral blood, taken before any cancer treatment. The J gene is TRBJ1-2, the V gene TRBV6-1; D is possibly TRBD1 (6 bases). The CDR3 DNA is TGTGCCAGCAGTCCTGGGGGCCCAGCTAACTATGGCTACACCTTC. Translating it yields CASSPGGPANYGYTF.